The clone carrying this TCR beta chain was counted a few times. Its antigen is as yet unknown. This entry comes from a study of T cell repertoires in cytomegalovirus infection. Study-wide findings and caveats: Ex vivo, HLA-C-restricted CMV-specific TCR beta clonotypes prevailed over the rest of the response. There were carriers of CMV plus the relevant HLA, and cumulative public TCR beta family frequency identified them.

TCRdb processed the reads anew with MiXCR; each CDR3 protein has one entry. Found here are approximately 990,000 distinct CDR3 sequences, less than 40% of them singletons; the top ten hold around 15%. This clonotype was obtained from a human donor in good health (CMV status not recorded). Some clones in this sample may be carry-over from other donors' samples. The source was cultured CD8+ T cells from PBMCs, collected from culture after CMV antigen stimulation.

CDR3: CASSFGGLVYEQYF. The CDR3 DNA reads TGTGCCAGCAGTTTCGGGGGGCTCGTCTACGAGCAGTACTTC. The rearrangement joins TRBV12-3 or TRBV12-4 to TRBJ2-7; the D gene is possibly TRBD2 (7 bases). CDR3 length equals 14 residues. V was shortened by 3 bases and J by 3 bases, with 12 bases between the two germline ends.